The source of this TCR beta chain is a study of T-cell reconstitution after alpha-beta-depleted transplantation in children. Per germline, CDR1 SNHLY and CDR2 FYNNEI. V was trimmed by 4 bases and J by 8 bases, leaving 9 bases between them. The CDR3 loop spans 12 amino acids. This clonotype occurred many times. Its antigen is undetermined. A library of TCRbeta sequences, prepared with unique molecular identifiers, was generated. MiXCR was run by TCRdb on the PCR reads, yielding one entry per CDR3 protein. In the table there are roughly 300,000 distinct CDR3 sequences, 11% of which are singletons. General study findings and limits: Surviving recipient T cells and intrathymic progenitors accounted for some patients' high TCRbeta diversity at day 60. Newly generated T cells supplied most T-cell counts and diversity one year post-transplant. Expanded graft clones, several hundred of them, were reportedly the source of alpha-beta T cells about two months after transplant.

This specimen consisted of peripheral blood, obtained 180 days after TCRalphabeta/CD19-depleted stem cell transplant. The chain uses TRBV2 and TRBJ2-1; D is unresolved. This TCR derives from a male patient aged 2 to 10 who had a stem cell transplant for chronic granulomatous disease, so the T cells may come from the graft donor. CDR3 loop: CASSVWEDEQFF. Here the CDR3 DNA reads TGTGCCAGCAGTGTATGGGAAGATGAGCAGTTCTTC.